This TCR beta chain stems from a study of graft-versus-host responses after intestinal transplantation. On the study more broadly: Following induction with anti-thymocyte globulin, all recipients were given tacrolimus and steroids for three to four years.

This table comes from immunoSEQ multiplex PCR, and its TCRdb copy is limited to in-frame clones, with some not included. The repertoire holds 70,000 or so clones, about 80% seen once, with roughly 0.4% in the top ten. In the case of this clone: Its antigen is still unknown.

CDR3 size: 16 residues. Germline V gene lookup returns CDR1 LNHDA and CDR2 SQIVND (reference sequence). The ends lost 7 bases at V and 6 bases at J; junction bases unmatched: 13. Regarding the study as a whole: The presence of high graft-versus-host to host-versus-graft clonal ratios in allografts characterized patients with graft-donor T cell macrochimerism. Early post-transplant declines in HvG were associated with peak levels of circulating GvH clones.

This clonotype was sampled from a human donor who was the organ donor for an intestinal transplant. The chain recombines TRBV19 with TRBJ2-1, with 9 bases identical to TRBD2. Sequenced here: unstimulated CD4+ T cells sorted from spleen or lymph node cells, sampled before transplant. The CDR3, as DNA: TGTGCCAGTACACGGGGCGGGGGGGCTCAAAGCAATGAGCAGTTCTTC. It translates to CASTRGGGAQSNEQFF. The variable domain in full, with the rest retrieved from reference TRBV19 and TRBJ2-1, is DGGITQSPKYLFRKEGQNVTLSCEQNLNHDAMYWYRQDPGQGLRLIYYSQIVNDFQKGDIAEGYSVSREKKESFPLTVTSAQKNPTAFYLCASTRGGGAQSNEQFFGPGTRLTVL.